This is a list of T cell receptor beta chains from one sample in a study of shared clonotypes between healthy human individuals. TCRdb keeps only in-frame clones here, not all; method: immunoSEQ multiplex PCR. The repertoire includes about 2.4 million clones, 93% of them detected once, and 0.35% to 0.45% sits in the top ten. Sequenced: naive CD4+ T cells from PBMCs. These receptors were taken from a man younger than 35 in good health. Some clones in this sample may be carry-over from other donors' samples. The CDR3 runs from the conserved cysteine through the conserved F or W. A D gene is named only where the DNA matches it firmly. Expanded clones are given a class, and other clones once, few, many or no size at all.

J gene | D gene | clone size | V gene | CDR3 DNA | CDR3 protein
TRBJ2-1 | NA | NA | TRBV9 | TGTGCCAGCAGCGTAGGGGCAGGGGCGCACAATGAGCAGTTCTTC | CASSVGAGAHNEQFF
TRBJ2-5 | TRBD2 | NA | TRBV5-1 | TGCGCCAGCAGCTTTGTAGCGGGAGGGCAAGAGACCCAGTACTTC | CASSFVAGGQETQYF
TRBJ2-5 | NA | NA | TRBV2 | TGTGCCAGCAGTGAACTAGCCCAAGAGACCCAGTACTTC | CASSELAQETQYF
TRBJ2-7 | TRBD2 | NA | TRBV7-8 | TGTGCCAGCAGCTTAGGTTTAGCGGGAGGCCCCGACGAGCAGTACTTC | CASSLGLAGGPDEQYF
TRBJ2-7 | NA | NA | TRBV28 | TGTGCCAGCAGTACACCCACGGACGAGCAGTACTTC | CASSTPTDEQYF
TRBJ1-1 | NA | few | TRBV2 | TGTGCCAGCAGTGAGATGGGGCGCGTCACTGAAGCTTTCTTT | CASSEMGRVTEAFF
TRBJ2-7 | TRBD1 | NA | TRBV5-4 | TGTGCCAGCAGCGTCGACAGGGGCCTGTACGAGCAGTACTTC | CASSVDRGLYEQYF
TRBJ2-3 | TRBD2 | NA | TRBV4-1 | TGCGCCAGCAGCCAAGCTGCGGGAGAGGGTGATACGCAGTATTTT | CASSQAAGEGDTQYF
TRBJ2-7 | NA | NA | TRBV14 | TGTGCCAGCAGCCGGGCAGCGGGCTACGAGCAGTACTTC | CASSRAAGYEQYF
TRBJ1-1 | NA | NA | TRBV28 | TGTGCCAGCAGTGCAGGTGGGGCGAACACTGAAGCTTTCTTT | CASSAGGANTEAFF
TRBJ2-7 | NA | once | TRBV11-2 | TGTGCCAGCAGTTACTCTGACTCCTACGAGCAGTACTTC | CASSYSDSYEQYF
TRBJ2-2 | NA | few | TRBV9 | TGTGCCAGCAGCGTACAACAGGGTGCCGGGGAGCTGTTTTTT | CASSVQQGAGELFF
TRBJ2-7 | NA | NA | TRBV28 | TGTGCCTTAAGAGGGGCCAATTCCCCCTACGAGCAGTACTTC | CALRGANSPYEQYF
TRBJ2-3 | NA | once | TRBV5-1 | TGCGCCAGCAGCGAAACAGGGTCCACAGATACGCAGTATTTT | CASSETGSTDTQYF
TRBJ2-3 | NA | NA | TRBV27 | TGTGCCAGCACTCGAAGGTCATTAACGTCGACAGATACGCAGTATTTT | CASTRRSLTSTDTQYF
TRBJ2-3 | TRBD2 | NA | TRBV9 | TGTGCCAGCAGCGTAGCTACGGGAAGTCTAGCGGGAGTGGGTACGCAGTATTTT | CASSVATGSLAGVGTQYF
TRBJ1-1 | NA | NA | TRBV28 | TGTGCCAGCAGCCGCCCTGGGGGCCCAAACACTGAAGCTTTCTTT | CASSRPGGPNTEAFF
TRBJ2-3 | TRBD2 | NA | TRBV9 | TGTGCCAGCAGCCGACTAGCGTTCGATACGCAGTATTTT | CASSRLAFDTQYF
TRBJ1-1 | NA | NA | TRBV6-1 | TGTGCCAGCAGTGAACCAGCACACGGCGCTTTCTTT | CASSEPAHGAFF
TRBJ1-5 | NA | NA | TRBV28 | TGTGCCAGCAGTGGATCTTTCAGGGACCAGCCCCAGCATTTT | CASSGSFRDQPQHF
TRBJ2-1 | NA | NA | TRBV5-1 | TGCGCCAGCAGCTTGGCCCTCAATGAGCAGTTCTTC | CASSLALNEQFF
TRBJ2-7 | TRBD2 | NA | TRBV5-1 | TGCGCCAGCAGCTGGGGCGGGGGTCTAACGGGCGAGCAGTACTTC | CASSWGGGLTGEQYF
TRBJ2-2 | TRBD2 | NA | TRBV9 | TGTGCCAGCAGCGTAAGGGCGGGAGGGGCCGGGGAGCTGTTTTTT | CASSVRAGGAGELFF
TRBJ2-7 | TRBD1 | once | TRBV5-6 | TGTGCCAGCAGCTTAGGAGGACAGGGGTTCTACGAGCAGTACTTC | CASSLGGQGFYEQYF
TRBJ2-2 | TRBD2 | NA | TRBV25-1 | TGTGCCAGCAGTTCTGGTAGCGGGACTCGGACCGGGGAGCTGTTTTTT | CASSSGSGTRTGELFF
TRBJ1-5 | NA | NA | TRBV28 | TGTGCCAGCAGTTTGCGGAGCAATCAGCCCCAGCATTTT | CASSLRSNQPQHF
TRBJ2-5 | TRBD2 | NA | TRBV19 | TGTGCCAGTAGTATCGGACTAGCGGACACGGGAGAGACCCAGTACTTC | CASSIGLADTGETQYF
TRBJ2-1 | NA | NA | TRBV10-3 | TGTGCCACCGACGACCTGGGTGGTGAGCAGTTCTTC | CATDDLGGEQFF
TRBJ2-3 | TRBD2 | NA | TRBV27 | TGTGCCAGCAGTTTTTGGGTAGCGGGAGCGGATACGCAGTATTTT | CASSFWVAGADTQYF
TRBJ2-1 | NA | NA | TRBV18 | TGTGCCAGCTCAAATAGGGGCCCGGTGTCTGAGCAGTTCTTC | CASSNRGPVSEQFF
TRBJ2-7 | NA | NA | TRBV30 | TGTGCCTGGAGCCCTACTTCTTACGAGCAGTACTTC | CAWSPTSYEQYF
TRBJ2-4 | NA | NA | TRBV27 | TGTGCCAGCAGTTTCGGTAGGGCAGGGGGGAACATTCAGTACTTC | CASSFGRAGGNIQYF
TRBJ1-1 | TRBD1 | NA | TRBV7-3 | TGTGCCAGCAGCTTGGGACAGGGGAACACTGAAGCTTTCTTT | CASSLGQGNTEAFF
TRBJ1-2 | NA | NA | TRBV19 | TGTGCCAGTAGTATACCACGTCTAGCGGTTGGCTACACCTTC | CASSIPRLAVGYTF
TRBJ2-3 | NA | NA | TRBV9 | TGTGCCAGCAGCGTGGGCCCTTCCTCTAGCACAGATACGCAGTATTTT | CASSVGPSSSTDTQYF
TRBJ2-7 | NA | NA | TRBV18 | TGTGCCAGCTCACCGGGCGGAGGACTATACTACGAGCAGTACTTC | CASSPGGGLYYEQYF
TRBJ1-1 | TRBD1 | few | TRBV28 | TGTGCCAGCAGTCCGGGACAGGCGGCAGGGAACACTGAAGCTTTCTTT | CASSPGQAAGNTEAFF
TRBJ1-1 | TRBD1 | once | TRBV7-9 | TGTGCCAGCAGCCCCGGACAGGGGAGCGAAGCTTTCTTT | CASSPGQGSEAFF
TRBJ2-7 | NA | NA | TRBV5-6 | TGTGCCAGCAGCCTGGGCGCCGGACAGTCCTACGAGCAGTACTTC | CASSLGAGQSYEQYF
TRBJ1-1 | NA | NA | TRBV6-5 | TGTGCCAGCATCCCATCGACAGGAATGAACACTGAAGCTTTCTTT | CASIPSTGMNTEAFF
TRBJ2-7 | NA | NA | TRBV11-2 | TGTGCCAGCAGTTCCAGGGGTCTTGGCGAGCAGTACTTC | CASSSRGLGEQYF
TRBJ2-3 | NA | once | TRBV29-1 | TGCAGCGTTGCCAGGGCTTCAGATACGCAGTATTTT | CSVARASDTQYF
TRBJ1-2 | NA | NA | TRBV28 | TGTGCCAGCACCCACCTTCGGGGAAGGGACGGTGGCTACACCTTC | CASTHLRGRDGGYTF
TRBJ2-5 | NA | once | TRBV9 | TGTGCCAGCAGCCCCTTACTAGCCGAGGAGACCCAGTACTTC | CASSPLLAEETQYF
TRBJ2-7 | TRBD1 | NA | TRBV7-2 | TGTGCCAGCAGTAAAACAGGGGTCTCCATCTACGAGCAGTACTTC | CASSKTGVSIYEQYF
TRBJ2-3 | NA | NA | TRBV7-9 | TGTGCCAGCAGCCCCCGTCGGACCACAGATACGCAGTATTTT | CASSPRRTTDTQYF
TRBJ2-7 | NA | NA | TRBV7-2 | TGTGCCAGCAGCTTATCACAGGGTTTGGTTTACGAGCAGTACTTC | CASSLSQGLVYEQYF
TRBJ2-2 | NA | NA | TRBV5-1 | TGCGCCAGCAGCTTGGCACCGGGCTACGGGGAGCTGTTTTTT | CASSLAPGYGELFF